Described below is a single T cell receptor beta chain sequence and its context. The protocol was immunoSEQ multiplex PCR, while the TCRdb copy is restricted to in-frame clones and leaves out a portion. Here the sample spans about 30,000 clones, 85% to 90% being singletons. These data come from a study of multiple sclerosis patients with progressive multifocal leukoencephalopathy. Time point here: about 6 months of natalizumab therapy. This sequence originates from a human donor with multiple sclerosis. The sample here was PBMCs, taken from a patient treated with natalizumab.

CDR3 bases: TGTGCCTGGGTGCTTAAACAGGGGGGCACTGAAGCTTTCTTT. Its translation is CAWVLKQGGTEAFF. The V call is TRBV30, the J call TRBJ1-1; 8 bases are a match to TRBD1. V shed 5 bases and J 4 bases; nucleotides not matched to a gene: 9. Germline values: CDR1 GTSNPN, CDR2 SVGIG (reference sequence). The CDR3 runs to 14 residues.